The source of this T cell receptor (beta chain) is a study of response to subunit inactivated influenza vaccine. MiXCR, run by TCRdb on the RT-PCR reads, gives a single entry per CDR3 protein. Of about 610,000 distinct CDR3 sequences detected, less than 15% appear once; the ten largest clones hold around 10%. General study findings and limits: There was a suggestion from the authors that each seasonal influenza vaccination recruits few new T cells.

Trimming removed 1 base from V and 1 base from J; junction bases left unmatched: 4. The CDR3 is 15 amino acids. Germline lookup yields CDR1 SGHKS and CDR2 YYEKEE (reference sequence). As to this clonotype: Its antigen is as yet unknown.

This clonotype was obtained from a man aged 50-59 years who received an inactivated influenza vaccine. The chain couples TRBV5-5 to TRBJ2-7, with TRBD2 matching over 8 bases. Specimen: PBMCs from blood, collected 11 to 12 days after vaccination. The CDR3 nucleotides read TGTGCCAGCAGCTTGAGACAGCGGGGGTCCTACGAGCAGTACTTC. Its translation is CASSLRQRGSYEQYF. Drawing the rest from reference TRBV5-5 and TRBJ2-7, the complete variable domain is DAGVTQSPTHLIKTRGQQVTLRCSPISGHKSVSWYQQVLGQGPQFIFQYYEKEERGRGNFPDRFSARQFPNYSSELNVNALLLGDSALYLCASSLRQRGSYEQYFGPGTRLTVT.